A single sample gave rise to the 10 T cell receptor beta chains below, sequenced in a study of blood T cells in healthy people across ages. A second PCR, run for about 6 to 11 cycles, used a sample-barcoded 5' primer plus a J-beta primer mix. TCRdb re-derived calls from the 5' RACE reads in MiXCR, one entry per CDR3 protein. The profile shows just over 1 million distinct CDR3 sequences, around 45% of them singletons. The specimen was blood. The source of these receptors is a woman in her sixties or seventies in good health.

V and J are TRBV2 and TRBJ2-3; D is perhaps TRBD1 (6 bases). The CDR3 runs 15 residues. CDR1 and CDR2 from the germline V gene are SNHLY and FYNNEI. Trimming left V 8 bases short and J 0 bases short, with 15 bases between. The DNA of the CDR3 is TGTGCCAGCGGACGGTACAGGGCTAGCACAGATACGCAGTATTTT. Its protein product is CASGRYRASTDTQYF.

This chain joins TRBV5-5 and TRBJ2-7, with 7 bases matching TRBD1. The end of the DNA is better explained by TRBJ2-5, so the J call may be wrong. The CDR3 runs to 13 residues. The germline V gene encodes CDR1 SGHKS and CDR2 YYEKEE (reference sequence). CDR3 in DNA: TGTGCCAGCAGCGTGGACAGGCAAGAGACCCAGTACTTC. It specifies CASSVDRQETQYF.

This clonotype was recorded many times. The chain has TRBV20-1 and TRBJ2-1, with TRBD2 matching over 9 bases. In germline, CDR1 is DFQATT, CDR2 SNEGSKA (reference sequence). This CDR3 region has 15 residues. The trim removed 5 bases at V and 8 bases at J, leaving 13 bases unmatched. CDR3 coding DNA: TGCAGTGCTCTCAGGGGTAGCGGGAGTTCCGATGAGCAGTTCTTC. It translates to CSALRGSGSSDEQFF.

The chain recombines TRBV7-3 with TRBJ1-6; 9 bases match TRBD1. V shed 4 bases and J 10 bases; nucleotides not matched to a gene: 8. The CDR3 sequence is 15 residues long. Germline CDR1 reads SGHTA; CDR2 reads FQGTGA. The DNA for the CDR3 is TGTGCCAGCAGCTCCACCGGGACAGGGAACTCACCCCTCCACTTT. Its protein product is CASSSTGTGNSPLHF. Variable domain in full (rest from reference TRBV7-3 and TRBJ1-6): GAGVSQTPSNKVTEKGKYVELRCDPISGHTALYWYRQSLGQGPEFLIYFQGTGAADDSGLPNDRFFAVRPEGSVSTLKIQRTERGDSAVYLCASSSTGTGNSPLHFGNGTRLTVT.

This clonotype was found a few times. V usage is TRBV10-3 and J usage is TRBJ2-7; 7 nucleotides align to TRBD1. Germline CDR1 reads ENHRY; CDR2 reads SYGVKD. V lost 8 bases and J lost 2; bases outside the gene matches: 3. The CDR3 is 12 residues long. CDR3 sequence (DNA): TGTGCCATCGGACAGGTAACCTACGAGCAGTACTTC. Encoded protein: CAIGQVTYEQYF.

The chain uses TRBV5-4 and TRBJ1-1; 7 nucleotides agree with TRBD1. V lost 4 bases to trimming and J lost 2 bases; unmatched junction nucleotides: 5. The CDR3 has 14 residues. Germline V CDR1 and CDR2: SGHNT, YYREEE (reference sequence). This CDR3 reads CASSLGQDNTEAFF. For the CDR3, the DNA is TGTGCCAGCAGCCTAGGACAGGATAACACTGAAGCTTTCTTT. Full variable domain (remainder filled in from reference TRBV5-4 and TRBJ1-1): ETGVTQSPTHLIKTRGQQVTLRCSSQSGHNTVSWYQQALGQGPQFIFQYYREEENGRGNFPPRFSGLQFPNYSSELNVNALELDDSALYLCASSLGQDNTEAFFGQGTRLTVV.

This clonotype was counted between two and nine times. It may be a read error: a sequence one base away is much more abundant. The gene calls are TRBV9 and TRBJ2-1, with D unclear. CDR3 length equals 13 residues. V was clipped by 0 bases and J by 3 bases, with 4 bases between them. CDR1 and CDR2 from the germline V gene are SGDLS and YYNGEE. The CDR3 here is CASSVGVYNEQFF. In nucleotides, the CDR3 is TGTGCCAGCAGCGTAGGGGTCTACAATGAGCAGTTCTTC.

The chain combines TRBV28 with TRBJ2-5; 14 bases agree with TRBD2. The CDR3 length is 15 residues. V was pared by 5 bases and J by 11 bases, with 10 bases of the junction left unmatched. Per germline, CDR1 MDHEN and CDR2 SYDVKM. The CDR3 DNA follows: TGTGCCAGCAGTGCAGGGACTAGCGGGAGCGGTGGGCAGTACTTC. Protein product: CASSAGTSGSGGQYF. The full variable domain, completed using reference TRBV28 and TRBJ2-5, is DVKVTQSSRYLVKRTGEKVFLECVQDMDHENMFWYRQDPGLGLRLIYFSYDVKMKEKGDIPEGYSVSREKKERFSLILESASTNQTSMYLCASSAGTSGSGGQYFGPGTRLLVL.

The chain couples TRBV6-2 or TRBV6-3 to TRBJ2-3; 9 bases are shared with TRBD2. The CDR3 covers 15 residues. Per germline, CDR1 MNHEY and CDR2 SVGEGT. V gave up 6 bases and J gave up 4 bases; unmatched junction bases: 8. CDR3 in amino acids: CASRDSGSRADTQYF. Here the CDR3 DNA reads TGTGCCAGCAGGGATAGCGGGAGCAGGGCAGATACGCAGTATTTT.

This clonotype was observed a few times. The chain has TRBV10-3 and TRBJ1-1; no reliable D call. The CDR3 loop spans 11 amino acids. The V and J ends lost 3 bases and 9 bases respectively, with 8 bases between them. Per germline, CDR1 ENHRY and CDR2 SYGVKD. The DNA of the CDR3 is TGTGCCATCAGTGAAGGTACAAAAGCTTTCTTT. The encoded protein is CAISEGTKAFF.